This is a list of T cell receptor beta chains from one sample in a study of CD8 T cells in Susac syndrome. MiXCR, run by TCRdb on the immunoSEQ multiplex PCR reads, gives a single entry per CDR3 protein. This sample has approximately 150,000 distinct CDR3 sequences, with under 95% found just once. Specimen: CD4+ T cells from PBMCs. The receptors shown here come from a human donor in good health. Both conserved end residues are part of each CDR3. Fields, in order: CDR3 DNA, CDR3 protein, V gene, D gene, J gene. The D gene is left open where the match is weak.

TGTGCCAGTAGTTCCCAGCACCGGATCCCTTTCCCCTACGAGCAGTACTTC CASSSQHRIPFPYEQYF TRBV19 - TRBJ2-7
TGTGCCAGCAGCCGGGACGGCACCTCTGGGGCCAACGTCCTGACTTTC CASSRDGTSGANVLTF TRBV2 - TRBJ2-6
TGCAGCGGGAGCAGCACTGAAGCTTTCTTT CSGSSTEAFF TRBV29-1 - TRBJ1-1
TGTGCCAGCAGTCCCCGTTGGGGGGGAGGCACAGATACGCAGTATTTT CASSPRWGGGTDTQYF TRBV6-1 TRBD2 TRBJ2-3
TGTGCCAGCAGCTTAGGACAGGGCAATCAGCCCCAGCATTTT CASSLGQGNQPQHF TRBV7-2 - TRBJ1-5
TGTGCCAGCGGCGGGGAGCATCAGCCCCAGCATTTT CASGGEHQPQHF TRBV2 - TRBJ1-5
TGCAGTGCTAGCCGGACTAGCGGGGGATACAATGAGCAGTTCTTC CSASRTSGGYNEQFF TRBV20-1 TRBD2 TRBJ2-1
TGCGCCAGCACCTTCGGACAGGGAACCACTGAAGCTTTCTTT CASTFGQGTTEAFF TRBV5-1 TRBD1 TRBJ1-1
TGCGCCAGCAGCCAGGGGGACAGGGACGGTGAAAAACTGTTTTTT CASSQGDRDGEKLFF TRBV4-1 TRBD1 TRBJ1-4
TGTGCCAGCAGCAAAAATGGACAGGGCCAAGAGACCCAGTACTTC CASSKNGQGQETQYF TRBV9 TRBD1 TRBJ2-5
TGCAGCGTTGACCTCGGGAGCTCTGGAAACACCATATATTTT CSVDLGSSGNTIYF TRBV29-1 - TRBJ1-3
TGCGCCAGCAGCCAGACTAGCGATACCGGGGAGCTGTTTTTT CASSQTSDTGELFF TRBV5-1 TRBD2 TRBJ2-2
TGCAGTACCGTGGGACAGGGGCTGTCGGGGACCTCCTACACCTTC CSTVGQGLSGTSYTF TRBV20-1 TRBD1 TRBJ1-2
TGTGCCAGCAGCCCCCGGACAGGGGGCGGTGAGCAGTTCTTC CASSPRTGGGEQFF TRBV5-4 TRBD1 TRBJ2-1
TGTGCCAGCAGCTTAGCGCGCAGGTCCTATGGCTACACCTTC CASSLARRSYGYTF TRBV7-2 - TRBJ1-2
TGTGCCAGCAGCTTCGGAGGGTCCTATAATTCACCCCTCCACTTT CASSFGGSYNSPLHF TRBV7-2 - TRBJ1-6
TGTGCCAGCAGCTCTCTGTCCCGGGCAGATACGCAGTATTTT CASSSLSRADTQYF TRBV3-1 - TRBJ2-3
TGTGCCAGCAGTCACTGGCGGGCCGCGAACACCGGGGAGCTGTTTTTT CASSHWRAANTGELFF TRBV3-1 - TRBJ2-2
TGTGCCGTCAGGGGTAACTATGGCTACACCTTC CAVRGNYGYTF TRBV6-6 - TRBJ1-2
TGTGCCAGCAGGCTACAGGCAACTAATGAAAAACTGTTTTTT CASRLQATNEKLFF TRBV28 - TRBJ1-4
TGTGCCAGCAGTGAGGTGGATAACTATGGCTACACCTTC CASSEVDNYGYTF TRBV2 - TRBJ1-2
TGTGCCAGCAGCCACCAACAGCCCCAGCATTTT CASSHQQPQHF TRBV28 - TRBJ1-5
TGTGCCAGCAGTTCTGGCAGGTTGGACTATGGCTACACCTTC CASSSGRLDYGYTF TRBV28 - TRBJ1-2
TGTGCCAGCAGCGAAGGGACAGGGGGACTCTATGGCTACACCTTC CASSEGTGGLYGYTF TRBV7-8 TRBD1 TRBJ1-2
TGTGCCAGCTCACCAAGCGTGGATCAGCCCCAGCATTTT CASSPSVDQPQHF TRBV18 - TRBJ1-5
TGTGCCAGCAGTGAGGGGGGTTTTTCTGGAAACACCATATATTTT CASSEGGFSGNTIYF TRBV25-1 - TRBJ1-3
TGTGCCAGCAGCTTAGGAGTCCTCTCGGGCGAGCAGTACTTC CASSLGVLSGEQYF TRBV7-2 - TRBJ2-7
TGTGCCACCAGTGATCCACAGGGAAGTGAGGTCGCAGATACGCAGTATTTT CATSDPQGSEVADTQYF TRBV24-1 - TRBJ2-3
TGTGCCACCAGTGACCCGAGGGGGTCGGATGAGCAGTTCTTC CATSDPRGSDEQFF TRBV24-1 - TRBJ2-1
TGTGCCAGCAGTCCCAGACCCGGCGCCTACAATGAGCAGTTCTTC CASSPRPGAYNEQFF TRBV25-1 - TRBJ2-1
TGTGCCTGGAGTGTGATACACACAGATACGCAGTATTTT CAWSVIHTDTQYF TRBV30 - TRBJ2-3